This T cell receptor beta chain was recorded in a study of graft-versus-host responses after intestinal transplantation. Study-wide context: Every one of the recipients received anti-thymocyte globulin induction and afterwards took tacrolimus and steroids for around 3 years. Overall study results and limits: Allografts of one patient group, those with graft-donor T cell macrochimerism, had high graft-versus-host to host-versus-graft clonal ratios. In recipient marrow, GvH clones were found, and some appeared first in ileum or blood.

Trimming took off 5 bases at V and 9 bases at J, with 11 bases between the two ends. In germline, CDR1 is SGHVS, CDR2 FNYEAQ. This CDR3 has 12 amino acids. Notes on this clone: What it binds is unknown.

The method was immunoSEQ multiplex PCR; TCRdb's version includes in-frame clones alone and lacks a portion of them. The sample holds some 90,000 clones, over 80% seen once. V and J are TRBV7-6 and TRBJ2-1; maybe TRBD1 (6 bases). This TCR was sampled from a human donor who received an intestinal transplant. The source was unstimulated CD8+ T cells sorted from spleen or lymph node cells, collected before intestinal transplant. The CDR3 DNA sequence: TGTGCCAGCAGCATCGACAGGAGTGAGCAGTTCTTC. Translation gives CASSIDRSEQFF.